These 7 T cell receptor beta chains were sequenced from one sample in a study of PD-1 blockade in classical Hodgkin lymphoma. The sample's time point: cycle 4 day 1 (C4D1), after 5 to 7 weeks of nivolumab. No patient escaped relapse after autologous stem cell transplantation, and brentuximab vedotin exposure varied. Produced via immunoSEQ multiplex PCR; TCRdb's table is partial and in-frame only. The sample gives approximately 65,000 clones, about 90% of which show up once; approximately 10% is in the top ten. This sample comprised peripheral blood mononuclear cells (PBMCs), obtained before the fourth cycle of nivolumab. These receptors were taken from a human donor with classical Hodgkin lymphoma.

The chain carries TRBV6-5 and TRBJ2-7; D gene uncertain. Germline-derived CDR1 and CDR2 are MNHEY and SVGAGI. This CDR3 comprises 15 residues. The V and J ends lost 3 bases and 0 bases respectively, with 12 bases between them. The CDR3 sequence is CASSYVNPPSYEQYF. CDR3 nucleotides: TGTGCCAGCAGTTATGTAAATCCACCCTCCTACGAGCAGTACTTC.

The chain combines TRBV19 with TRBJ2-6; 7 bases map to TRBD1. Germline V gives CDR1 LNHDA, CDR2 SQIVND (reference sequence). The CDR3 has 15 amino acids. Trimming cost V 10 bases and J 2 bases; bases outside gene matches: 8. CDR3 DNA sequence: TGTGCCACAAGGAACAGGGGAACTGGGGCCAACGTCCTGACTTTC. Amino acid sequence: CATRNRGTGANVLTF.

The chain carries TRBV5-6 and TRBJ2-7; 7 bases agree with TRBD2. V lost 4 bases, J lost 3 bases, and 13 bases stayed unmatched. This CDR3 region has 16 residues. CDR1 and CDR2 (germline): SGHDT, YYEEEE. DNA for the CDR3: TGTGCCAGCAGCAGGAATAGCGGGCTTGCAGGCTACGAGCAGTACTTC. This gives the protein CASSRNSGLAGYEQYF.

This clone occurred once. V gene TRBV5-6 combines with J gene TRBJ2-7; D is uncertain. V was clipped by 3 bases and J by 5 bases, with 18 bases between them. The CDR3 totals 15 residues. CDR1 is SGHDT, CDR2 YYEEEE, per germline. Here the CDR3 DNA reads TGTGCCAGCAGCTCCCTCCGGTTGGACCGGGACGAGCAGTACTTC. It yields the protein CASSSLRLDRDEQYF.

The gene calls are TRBV6-5 and TRBJ1-1, with TRBD1 matching over 7 bases. The CDR3 has 15 amino acids. Germline CDR1 and CDR2: MNHEY and SVGAGI. The ends lost 4 bases at V and 10 bases at J; junction bases unmatched: 15. The CDR3 loop reads CASSSDPISTGAAFF. DNA for the CDR3: TGTGCCAGCAGTTCCGACCCCATATCAACAGGGGCAGCTTTCTTT.

The V call is TRBV19, the J call TRBJ1-3; D is undetermined. V was shortened by 5 bases and J by 0 bases, with 11 bases between the two germline ends. CDR1 and CDR2 (germline): LNHDA, SQIVND (reference sequence). The CDR3 is 15 residues long. The CDR3 sequence is CASSSTVNSGNTIYF. CDR3 in DNA: TGTGCCAGTAGTTCTACAGTGAACTCTGGAAACACCATATATTTT.

The V and J genes are TRBV7-2 and TRBJ2-1; D unresolved. The germline gives CDR1 SGHTA, CDR2 FQGNSA. Trimming stripped 4 bases from V and 0 bases from J, with 19 bases between. This CDR3 is 18 amino acids long. The CDR3 here is CASSSPRPRSISYNEQFF. DNA for the CDR3: TGTGCCAGCAGCTCCCCTCGCCCGCGCTCCATCTCCTACAATGAGCAGTTCTTC.